These 23 T cell receptor beta chains share one sample of origin, sequenced in a study of CD8 T cells in ankylosing spondylitis. One entry per CDR3 protein, called by TCRdb with MiXCR from the 5' RACE reads. Here the sample spans approximately 110,000 distinct CDR3 sequences, nearly 25% being singletons. The sample comprised synovial fluid, either unsorted or a sorted T cell fraction (not recorded which). All receptors come from a male donor with ankylosing spondylitis.

The chain has TRBV7-8 and TRBJ2-7; 9 bases match TRBD2. V shed 5 bases and J 3 bases; nucleotides not matched to a gene: 5. The germline gives CDR1 SGHVS, CDR2 FQNEAQ. The CDR3 has 14 amino acids. CDR3 bases: TGTGCCAGCAGCCCGACTAGCGGATACTACGAGCAGTACTTC. Residues: CASSPTSGYYEQYF.

The chain recombines TRBV10-3 with TRBJ2-1; D is uncertain. Trimming took off 2 bases at V and 6 bases at J, with 8 bases between the two ends. The CDR3 runs 13 residues. Germline V CDR1 and CDR2: ENHRY, SYGVKD. CDR3 coding DNA: TGTGCCATCAGTGAGGACGGACCCAATGAGCAGTTCTTC. This sequence encodes CAISEDGPNEQFF.

In this sample, this clonotype turned up a few times. This rearrangement joins TRBV6-1 to TRBJ2-6; 7 bases align to TRBD1. CDR3 length equals 15 residues. Germline CDR1 reads MNHNS; CDR2 reads SASEGT. J gave up 0 bases and V 8 bases, and 4 bases lay outside the gene matches. The CDR3 region is CASGDSVSGANVLTF. The DNA for the CDR3 is TGTGCCAGCGGGGACAGCGTCTCTGGGGCCAACGTCCTGACTTTC.

This clonotype showed up just once. A much larger clone is a single base away; this may be a read error. The chain is built from TRBV25-1 and TRBJ2-2; the D gene is possibly TRBD2 (5 bases). There are 14 residues in the CDR3. CDR1 is MGHDK, CDR2 SYGVNS, per germline. Written as DNA, the CDR3 is TGTGCCAGCAGTGAATCGTCATTCACCGGGGAGCCGTTTTTT. Its translation is CASSESSFTGEPFF.

The V call is TRBV6-1, the J call TRBJ1-2, with TRBD1 identical over 7 bases. V lost 1 base, J lost 4 bases, and 6 bases stayed unmatched. This CDR3 region has 15 residues. CDR1 is MNHNS, CDR2 SASEGT, per germline. The DNA of the CDR3 is TGTGCCAGCAGTGAAGGGACAGGCCCTAGCTATGGCTACACCTTC. Its protein product is CASSEGTGPSYGYTF.

A few counts support this clonotype. The chain is built from TRBV20-1 and TRBJ2-3; 7 bases line up with TRBD2. The CDR3 loop spans 13 amino acids. Per the germline V gene, CDR1 is DFQATT and CDR2 is SNEGSKA (reference sequence). With V trimmed by 7 bases and J by 5 bases, 9 bases remained unmatched. CDR3 bases: TGCAGTGTCGAGCGGGACGGGGGAGATACGCAGTATTTT. It codes for CSVERDGGDTQYF.

This clonotype was seen more than once but under ten times. This chain uses TRBV19 with TRBJ1-1; TRBD1 agrees at 9 bases. The J segment lost 1 base and the V segment lost 8 bases, leaving 17 bases of the junction unmatched. CDR3 size: 18 residues. CDR1 is LNHDA, CDR2 SQIVND, per germline (reference sequence). The CDR3 region is CASSAAGQGRTRNTEAFF. In DNA form, the CDR3 reads TGTGCCAGTTCCGCCGCGGGACAGGGCAGGACAAGGAACACTGAAGCTTTCTTT.

The J gene is TRBJ2-1, the V gene TRBV12-3 or TRBV12-4; the match to TRBD2 covers 7 bases. This CDR3 has 14 residues. Trimming took 7 bases from V and 0 from J; bases not matched to a gene: 3. The CDR3 protein is CASNLAASYNEQFF. The DNA for the CDR3 is TGTGCCAGCAACCTAGCGGCCTCCTACAATGAGCAGTTCTTC.

This chain joins TRBV19 and TRBJ2-5; 8 bases match TRBD1. V lost 7 bases and J lost 5; bases outside the gene matches: 9. Germline V CDR1 and CDR2: LNHDA, SQIVND (reference sequence). The CDR3 is made up of 14 amino acids. CDR3 in amino acids: CASKRQGMTETQYF. CDR3 bases: TGTGCCAGTAAACGACAGGGGATGACGGAGACCCAGTACTTC.

The J gene is TRBJ1-1, the V gene TRBV24-1; 8 positions agree with TRBD1. CDR1 and CDR2 from the germline V gene are KGHDR and SFDVKD. The CDR3 runs to 14 residues. With V trimmed by 2 bases and J by 3 bases, 1 base remained unmatched. The CDR3 sequence is CATSDSDRDTEAFF. CDR3 sequence (DNA): TGTGCCACCAGTGATTCGGACAGGGACACTGAAGCTTTCTTT.

The V call is TRBV7-9, the J call TRBJ1-1; D is undetermined. The length of the CDR3 is 14 residues. V was clipped by 2 bases and J by 1 base, with 8 bases between them. Germline V gene sequence: CDR1 SEHNR, CDR2 FQNEAQ (reference sequence). CDR3 DNA sequence: TGTGCCAGCAGCTTAATAGGAGGGAACACTGAAGCTTTCTTT. Its translation: CASSLIGGNTEAFF.

The chain is built from TRBV6-4 and TRBJ2-2; a possible D gene is TRBD2 (6 bases). Trimming stripped 3 bases from V and 3 bases from J, with 20 bases between. CDR1 and CDR2 from the germline V gene are MRHNA and SNTAGT. This CDR3 is 18 amino acids long. This chain's CDR3 is CASSEGQTKGLYTGELFF. CDR3 nucleotide sequence: TGTGCCAGCAGTGAGGGGCAGACGAAGGGACTGTACACCGGGGAGCTGTTTTTT.

In this sample, this clonotype turned up a few times. The CDR3 bases are TGTGCCAGCAGCCCGCCTTCGGTGGGGACTATCCCCTACGAGCAGTACTTC. Encoded protein: CASSPPSVGTIPYEQYF. The V call is TRBV7-9, the J call TRBJ2-7; 7 positions agree with TRBD2. Germline V gene sequence: CDR1 SEHNR, CDR2 FQNEAQ (reference sequence). CDR3 size: 17 residues. The V segment lost 5 bases and the J segment 2 bases; nucleotides outside the gene matches: 15.

As regards this clonotype: With a much larger clone just one base away, this may be a read error. The CDR3 carries no conserved terminal phenylalanine or tryptophan, so it likely arises from a read error. The chain links TRBV5-1 to TRBJ2-1; no clear D gene. This CDR3 spans 15 amino acids. Germline CDR1 is SGHRS and CDR2 is YFSETQ. V lost 4 bases and J lost 6, with 17 bases in between. The CDR3 coding sequence is TGCGCCAGCAGCCCGGACCCGGGCATTCGCAATGAGCAGTTCGTC. Its translation is CASSPDPGIRNEQFV.

This clonotype has a count of ten or more. The genes are TRBV24-1 and TRBJ2-5, with 7 bases matching TRBD2. CDR3 length: 19 residues. J lost 5 bases, V lost 3 bases, and 20 bases had no gene match. In germline, CDR1 is KGHDR, CDR2 SFDVKD. As DNA, the CDR3 is TGTGCCACCAGTGATGGGAAGACCCCGGGGAAGCGGGACTCTGAGACCCAGTACTTC. Translation gives CATSDGKTPGKRDSETQYF.

CDR3: CASRLTGVSEQFF. In nucleotides, the CDR3 is TGTGCCAGCAGATTGACGGGAGTAAGTGAGCAGTTCTTC. The chain combines TRBV11-2 with TRBJ2-1, with D possibly being TRBD2 (6 bases). This CDR3 is 13 amino acids long. V was shortened by 6 bases and J by 9 bases, with 15 bases between the two germline ends. The germline gives CDR1 SGHAT, CDR2 FQNNGV.

CDR3 bases: TGTGCCAGCAGCTTAGTGGGACAGTCCGATTCACCCCTCCACTTT. It codes for CASSLVGQSDSPLHF. The rearrangement uses TRBV7-9 and TRBJ1-6, with 7 bases matching TRBD1. This CDR3 is built from 15 residues. Germline values: CDR1 SEHNR, CDR2 FQNEAQ (reference sequence). J gave up 8 bases and V 1 base, and 5 bases lay outside the gene matches.

This clonotype was counted at least ten times. The rearrangement links TRBV7-9 to TRBJ1-1; D is unclear. This CDR3 region has 14 residues. Germline V gene sequence: CDR1 SEHNR, CDR2 FQNEAQ (reference sequence). Trimming took 5 bases from V and 5 from J, leaving 15 bases between them. The CDR3 is CASSHKADVTEAFF. For the CDR3, the DNA is TGTGCCAGCAGCCACAAAGCCGATGTGACTGAAGCTTTCTTT.

This clonotype came up many times. The rearrangement joins TRBV10-2 to TRBJ2-1, with D possibly being TRBD2 (5 bases). The CDR3 extends over 17 amino acids. The germline gives CDR1 WSHSY, CDR2 SAAADI. V lost 2 bases and J lost 5, with 19 bases in between. The CDR3 region is CASSEVWRGGSDNEQFF. CDR3 bases: TGCGCCAGCAGTGAGGTCTGGCGCGGAGGCTCGGACAATGAGCAGTTCTTC.

In its sample, this clonotype was seen a few times. This chain joins TRBV12-3 or TRBV12-4 and TRBJ2-1; the match to TRBD2 covers 15 bases. Trimming cost V 6 bases and J 4 bases; bases outside gene matches: 16. CDR3 size: 20 residues. Written as DNA, the CDR3 is TGTGCCAGCAGGAGGGGAGAAGGACTAGCGGGAGGGCCTCGTTACAATGAGCAGTTCTTC. Translated, it gives CASRRGEGLAGGPRYNEQFF.

This clonotype was counted a few times. The V call is TRBV20-1, the J call TRBJ2-1; 8 nucleotides match TRBD2. Germline V gene lookup returns CDR1 DFQATT and CDR2 SNEGSKA (reference sequence). CDR3 size: 14 residues. V lost 5 bases, J lost 8 bases, and 11 bases stayed unmatched. In DNA form, the CDR3 reads TGCAGTGCTGAAGCCGGGACTAGGGGGGATGAGCAGTTCTTC. Translation gives CSAEAGTRGDEQFF.

The chain recombines TRBV12-3 or TRBV12-4 with TRBJ2-5; tentatively, D is TRBD2 (6 bases). The CDR3 length is 13 residues. Trimming shortened V by 8 bases and J by 7 bases, and 17 bases separated the two germline ends. The CDR3 here is CASGTVAHLTQYF. The CDR3 nucleotides read TGTGCCAGCGGGACTGTGGCCCACCTGACCCAGTACTTC.

In this sample, this clonotype turned up many times. The gene calls are TRBV30 and TRBJ1-5, with TRBD1 matching over 7 bases. J was trimmed by 3 bases and V by 4 bases; bases with no gene match: 3. The CDR3 totals 13 residues. Germline V gene lookup returns CDR1 GTSNPN and CDR2 SVGIG (reference sequence). This CDR3 is CAWTTGINQPQHF. The CDR3 DNA reads TGTGCCTGGACGACAGGGATCAATCAGCCCCAGCATTTT.